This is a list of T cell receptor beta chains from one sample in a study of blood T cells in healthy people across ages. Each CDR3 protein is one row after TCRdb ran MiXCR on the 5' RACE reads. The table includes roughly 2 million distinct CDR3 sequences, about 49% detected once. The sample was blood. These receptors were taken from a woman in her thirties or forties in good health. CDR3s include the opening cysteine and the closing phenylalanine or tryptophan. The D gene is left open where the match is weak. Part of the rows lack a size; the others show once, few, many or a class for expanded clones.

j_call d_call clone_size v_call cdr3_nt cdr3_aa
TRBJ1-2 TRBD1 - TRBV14 TGTGCCAGCAGACCCGGGACAGACTTCAACTATGGCTACACCTTC CASRPGTDFNYGYTF
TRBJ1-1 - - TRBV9 TGTGCCAGCAGCGTGTCCGATCTAAACACTGAAGCTTTCTTT CASSVSDLNTEAFF
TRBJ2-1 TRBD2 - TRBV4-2 TGTGCCAGCAGCCATCCCGAGACTAGCGGGGGGTCCTACAATGAGCAGTTCTTC CASSHPETSGGSYNEQFF
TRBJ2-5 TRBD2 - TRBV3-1 TGTGCCAGCAGCCAAGGGCCGGGGACTAGACAAGAGACCCAGTACTTC CASSQGPGTRQETQYF
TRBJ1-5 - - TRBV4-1 TGCGCCAGCAGCCAAGGAGGGGGGGGTTCGGGCAATCAGCCCCAGCATTTT CASSQGGGGSGNQPQHF
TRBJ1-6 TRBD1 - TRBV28 TGTGCCAGCAGTTTCGACAGGGGTCGGTCACCCCCCCACTTT CASSFDRGRSPPHF
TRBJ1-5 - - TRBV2 TGTGCCAGCAGTGGTGACCTAAATGCGAGCAATCAGCCCCAGCATTTT CASSGDLNASNQPQHF
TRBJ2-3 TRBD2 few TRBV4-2 TGTGCCAGCAGCCAAGACGAGACTAGCGGCCGCACAGATACGCAGTATTTT CASSQDETSGRTDTQYF
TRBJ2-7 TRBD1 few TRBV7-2 TGTGCCAGCAGCTTAGCCAGCAGGGGGTACGAGCAGTACTTC CASSLASRGYEQYF
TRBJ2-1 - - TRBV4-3 TGCGCCAGCAGCCAAGAGGTAGGGAGACCAGAGCAGTTCTTC CASSQEVGRPEQFF
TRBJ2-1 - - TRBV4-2 TGTGCCAGCAGCCAAGACGAGCGGTTGCCGCAGTTCTTC CASSQDERLPQFF
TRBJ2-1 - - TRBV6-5 TGTGCCAGCAGAGGTCCGGGACACCTTATTGACAATGAGCAGTTCTTC CASRGPGHLIDNEQFF
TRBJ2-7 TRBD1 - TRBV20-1 TGCAGTGCAGGGGGACAGGGACTTATCGGTGGGTTTTACGAGCAGTACTTC CSAGGQGLIGGFYEQYF
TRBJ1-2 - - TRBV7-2 TGTGCCAGCAGCTTAGACGGTACCGGACAGCGTTATGGCTACACCTTC CASSLDGTGQRYGYTF
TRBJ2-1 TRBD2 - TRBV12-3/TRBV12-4 TGTGCCAGCATGGCGGGGGACTTCGGCAATGAGCAGTTCTTC CASMAGDFGNEQFF
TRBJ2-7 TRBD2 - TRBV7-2 TGTGCCAGCAGCGTAATTAGCGGGGCGGCCTCCTACGAGCAGTACTTC CASSVISGAASYEQYF
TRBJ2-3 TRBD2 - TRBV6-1 TGTGCCAGCAGTGAAGTCGCGACTAGCGGTGCAGATACGCAGTATTTT CASSEVATSGADTQYF
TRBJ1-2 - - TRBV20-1 TGCAGTGCTAGAGATCAGGCAGGGCGGAACTATGGCTACACCTTC CSARDQAGRNYGYTF
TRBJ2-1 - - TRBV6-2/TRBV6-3 TGTGCCAGCAACTTCCAGGGACGTTCGGGTGAGCAGTTCTTC CASNFQGRSGEQFF
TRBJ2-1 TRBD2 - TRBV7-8 TGTGCCAGCAGCGGACTACTAGCGGGGGGCAACAACAATGAGCAGTTCTTC CASSGLLAGGNNNEQFF
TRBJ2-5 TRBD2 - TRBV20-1 TGCAGTGCCGAGGTAGCTAGCGGGGGAGAGACCCAGTACTTC CSAEVASGGETQYF
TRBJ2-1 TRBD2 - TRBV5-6 TGTGCCAGCAGGAGCGGGGGGGCTCACAATGAGCAGTTCTTC CASRSGGAHNEQFF
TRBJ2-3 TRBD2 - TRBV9 TGTGCCAGCACATTTACTAGCGGCTTGGGCACAGATACGCAGTATTTT CASTFTSGLGTDTQYF
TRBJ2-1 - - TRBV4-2 TGTGCCAGCAGCCTAAGGGACCGCCTTGTTGAGCAGTTCTTC CASSLRDRLVEQFF
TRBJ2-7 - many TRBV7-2 TGTGCCAGCAGCTTAGTGACAAGCGAGCAGTACTTC CASSLVTSEQYF
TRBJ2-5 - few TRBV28 TGTGCCAGCGGGCCGGCGGGGTTTGAAGAGACCCAGTACTTC CASGPAGFEETQYF
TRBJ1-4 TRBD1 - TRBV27 TGTGCCAGCAGACACCCGTACAGGGGGCGGGATGAAAAACTGTTTTTT CASRHPYRGRDEKLFF
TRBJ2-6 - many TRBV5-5 TGTGCCAGCAGCTTGCCCCGCCTCGGTTCTGGGGCCAACGTCCTGACTTTC CASSLPRLGSGANVLTF
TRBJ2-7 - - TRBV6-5 TGTGCCAGCAGTTACACGCTCATAGGGGCCGAGCAGTACTTC CASSYTLIGAEQYF
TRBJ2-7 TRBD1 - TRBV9 TGTGCCAGCAGCGCCGGGACAGGGGGCTTCCACGAGCAGTACTTC CASSAGTGGFHEQYF
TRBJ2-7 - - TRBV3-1 TGTGCCAGCAGCCCCGGGGCACCTAAGATCTACGAGCAGTACTTC CASSPGAPKIYEQYF